This T cell receptor (beta chain) was recorded in a study of cytomegalovirus exposure and HLA in healthy donors. Note on this clone: Its antigen is unidentified.

Study observations and caveats: Among the most significant clusters, several appeared linked to common viral pathogens in a later analysis. Later on, analysis showed that most CMV-associated TCR beta chains appeared to be HLA-restricted. Data from an earlier analysis indicated that most TCR beta V segments were productive either about 90% or about 30% of the time.

This PCR relied on a set of 60 Vbeta primers and 13 Jbeta primers. Data came from immunoSEQ multiplex PCR; TCRdb stores just in-frame clones and leaves some out. The data show 150,000 or so clones, just under 85% seen once. The source material was PBMCs. This sequence originates from a woman between 40 and 50 years old in good health and CMV-seronegative.

In DNA form, the CDR3 reads TGTGCCAGTAGTAATATCCTAGGAGGACGCAATCAGCCCCAGCATTTT. It encodes CASSNILGGRNQPQHF. The chain couples TRBV19 to TRBJ1-5; D gene ambiguous. Germline-derived CDR1 and CDR2 are LNHDA and SQIVND (reference sequence). The CDR3 is 16 amino acids. The ends were cut back, 4 bases at V and 2 bases at J, with 15 bases in the middle.